The clone carrying this TCR beta chain was recorded a few times. This sample is part of a study of beta chain features in type 1 diabetes. CD45RO/CCR7/CD25/CD127/CD95/CD27 separated CD4+ naive, central memory, regulatory and stem cell-like memory cells by sorting. The isolated RNA, all of it, was reverse transcribed, so expressed TCRB transcripts were what got sequenced. Profiled with immunoSEQ multiplex PCR; TCRdb holds only in-frame clones, not every one. The profile shows 810,000 or so clones, under 20% of them singletons. The germline gives CDR1 ENHRY, CDR2 SYGVKD. The CDR3 spans 13 residues. The V gene end was trimmed by 6 bases and the J gene end by 5 bases; junction bases not matched to a gene: 5.

The TCR sequence derives from a woman between 18 and 29 years old in good health. Sequencing was done on a sample of naive CD4+ T cells from blood. This rearrangement joins TRBV10-3 to TRBJ2-5; 8 nucleotides agree with TRBD2. CDR3 sequence (DNA): TGTGCCATCAGAGCGGGAGCGACGGAGACCCAGTACTTC. This gives the protein CAIRAGATETQYF.